This T cell receptor (beta chain) was captured by sequencing in a study of identical twins. Only healthy Caucasians were included as donors. The germline gives CDR1 LGHDT, CDR2 YNNKEL (reference sequence). Trimming removed 4 bases at V and 5 bases at J, with 25 bases between. The CDR3 has 18 residues. This clonotype appeared a few times. Template switching created a universal primer site, and the cDNA included unique molecular identifiers. TCRdb reanalysed the 5' RACE reads using MiXCR and keeps one entry per CDR3 protein. The repertoire includes under 300,000 distinct CDR3 sequences, 6.5% of them detected once, and less than 15% sits in the top ten. These records were also assigned to another study, of T cells expressing NK-cell markers. That study adds: Over 5 donors had dominant NKG2C+ clonotypes that comprised about 1.0-8% of their CD8+ T cells. A few of the donors also had these clonotypes leading their CD3+CD56-NKG2C+ fraction.

The chain is built from TRBV3-1 and TRBJ2-3; D perhaps matches TRBD2 (7 bases). This TCR derives from a woman under 30 in good health. The specimen was CD8+ T cells sorted from blood. CDR3 bases: TGTGCCAGCAGCCGCACCTCTAGAAGGGGGGAGGGCCAAGATACGCAGTATTTT. Its protein is CASSRTSRRGEGQDTQYF.